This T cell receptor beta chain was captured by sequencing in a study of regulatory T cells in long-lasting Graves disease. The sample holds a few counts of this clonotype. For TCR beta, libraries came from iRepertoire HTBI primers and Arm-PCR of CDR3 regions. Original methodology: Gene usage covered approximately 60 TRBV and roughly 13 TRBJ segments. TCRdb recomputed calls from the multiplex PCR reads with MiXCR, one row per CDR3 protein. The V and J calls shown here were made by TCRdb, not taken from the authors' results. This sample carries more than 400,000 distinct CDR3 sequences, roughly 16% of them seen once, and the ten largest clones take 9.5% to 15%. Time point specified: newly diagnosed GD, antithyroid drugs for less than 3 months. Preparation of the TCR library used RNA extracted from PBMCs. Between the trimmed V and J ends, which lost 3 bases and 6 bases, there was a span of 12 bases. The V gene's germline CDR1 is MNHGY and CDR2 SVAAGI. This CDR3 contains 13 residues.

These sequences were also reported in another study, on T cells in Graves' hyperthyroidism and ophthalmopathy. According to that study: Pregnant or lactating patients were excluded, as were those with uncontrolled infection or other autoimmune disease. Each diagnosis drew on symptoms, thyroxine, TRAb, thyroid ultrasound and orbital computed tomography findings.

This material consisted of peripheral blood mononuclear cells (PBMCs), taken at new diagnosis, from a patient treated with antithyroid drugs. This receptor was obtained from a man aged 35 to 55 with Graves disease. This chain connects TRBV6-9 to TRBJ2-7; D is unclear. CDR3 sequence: CASSYSPRSEQYF. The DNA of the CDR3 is TGTGCCAGCAGTTACTCCCCCCGCTCCGAGCAGTACTTC.